What follows are 17 T cell receptor beta chains derived from one specimen sequenced in a study of cytomegalovirus exposure and HLA in healthy donors. PCR employed 60 Vbeta and 13 Jbeta primers. Profiled with immunoSEQ multiplex PCR; TCRdb holds only in-frame clones, not every one. The sample lists 150,000 to 200,000 clones, around 81% occurring once. Sequencing used PBMCs. The source is a man in his forties in good health and CMV-seronegative.

The rearrangement joins TRBV9 to TRBJ2-5; D not resolved. V lost 0 bases to trimming and J lost 1 base, with 13 bases between them. Germline assignment: CDR1 SGDLS and CDR2 YYNGEE. This CDR3 comprises 16 residues. The CDR3 coding sequence is TGTGCCAGCAGCGTAGCTGACCGGGTCCTCCAAGAGACCCAGTACTTC. It yields the protein CASSVADRVLQETQYF. Full variable domain (remainder filled in from reference TRBV9 and TRBJ2-5): DSGVTQTPKHLITATGQRVTLRCSPRSGDLSVYWYQQSLDQGLQFLIQYYNGEERAKGNILERFSAQQFPDLHSELNLSSLELGDSALYFCASSVADRVLQETQYFGPGTRLLVL.

The chain employs TRBV30 and TRBJ2-2; TRBD1 agrees at 9 bases. V was clipped by 4 bases and J by 5 bases; unmatched bases: 5. The V gene's germline CDR1 is GTSNPN and CDR2 SVGIG (reference sequence). This CDR3 is built from 14 residues. The CDR3 sequence: CAWNPGQGTGELFF. DNA for the CDR3: TGTGCCTGGAATCCAGGACAGGGGACCGGGGAGCTGTTTTTT. The variable domain in full, with the rest retrieved from reference TRBV30 and TRBJ2-2, is SQTIHQWPATLVQPVGSPLSLECTVEGTSNPNLYWYRQAAGRGLQLLFYSVGIGQISSEVPQNLSASRPQDRQFILSSKKLLLSDSGFYLCAWNPGQGTGELFFGEGSRLTVL.

This chain connects TRBV9 to TRBJ2-3, with 7 bases fitting TRBD2. This CDR3 is built from 15 residues. Per germline, CDR1 SGDLS and CDR2 YYNGEE. After removal of 0 bases from V and 4 bases from J, the junction contained 5 bases not matched to a gene. CDR3: CASSVDGDYPDTQYF. Written as DNA, the CDR3 is TGTGCCAGCAGCGTAGATGGGGACTACCCAGATACGCAGTATTTT.

The chain combines TRBV27 with TRBJ1-1, with no clear D. The CDR3 runs to 14 residues. From germline, CDR1 is MNHEY and CDR2 SMNVEV (reference sequence). V was cut by 3 bases and J by 2 bases, with 10 bases left in between. The CDR3, as DNA: TGTGCCAGCAGTTTTTACGGGGTCAACACTGAAGCTTTCTTT. It encodes CASSFYGVNTEAFF.

This sequence joins TRBV6-5 and TRBJ2-7; 10 bases agree with TRBD1. Trimming took 0 bases from V and 5 from J; bases not matched to a gene: 7. Germline CDR1 MNHEY, CDR2 SVGAGI. The CDR3 has 16 amino acids. The CDR3 is CASSYSSGTGVHEQYF. In DNA, the CDR3 is TGTGCCAGCAGTTACTCTTCCGGGACAGGGGTCCACGAGCAGTACTTC.

The chain links TRBV29-1 to TRBJ1-4; D gene unclear. The germline gives CDR1 SQVTM, CDR2 ANQGSEA. The CDR3 is made up of 11 amino acids. V dropped 7 bases and J dropped 7 bases, with 10 bases sitting between them. The CDR3 here is CSGAEGEKLFF. In DNA, the CDR3 is TGCAGCGGGGCAGAAGGTGAAAAACTGTTTTTT.

The chain joins TRBV6-5 to TRBJ1-1; 7 bases align to TRBD1. The CDR3 has 14 residues. CDR1 is MNHEY and CDR2 is SVGAGI in the germline V gene. Losses at the gene ends were 5 bases for V and 2 bases for J; bases not matched to a gene: 5. The DNA of the CDR3 is TGTGCCAGCAGTAACGGAGGGGGCAACACTGAAGCTTTCTTT. It codes for CASSNGGGNTEAFF.

V usage is TRBV5-6 and J usage is TRBJ2-5, with unresolved D. Trimming took 0 bases from V and 2 from J, leaving 8 bases between them. The germline gives CDR1 SGHDT, CDR2 YYEEEE. This CDR3 has 14 amino acids. The DNA for the CDR3 is TGTGCCAGCAGCTTGGGTTCGGGTCAAGAGACCCAGTACTTC. This sequence encodes CASSLGSGQETQYF. Drawing the rest from reference TRBV5-6 and TRBJ2-5, the complete variable domain is DAGVTQSPTHLIKTRGQQVTLRCSPKSGHDTVSWYQQALGQGPQFIFQYYEEEERQRGNFPDRFSGHQFPNYSSELNVNALLLGDSALYLCASSLGSGQETQYFGPGTRLLVL.

Concerning this clone: The same CDR3 is also encoded by other DNA sequences in this sample. This sequence joins TRBV18 and TRBJ2-7; D is unresolved. CDR3 length: 12 residues. V was trimmed by 2 bases and J by 4 bases, leaving 6 bases between them. Germline V gene data show CDR1 as KGHSH and CDR2 as LQKENI. CDR3 nucleotides: TGTGCCAGCTCACCAGGCAGGTACGAGCAGTACTTC. As protein: CASSPGRYEQYF. Variable domain in full (rest from reference TRBV18 and TRBJ2-7): NAGVMQNPRHLVRRRGQEARLRCSPMKGHSHVYWYRQLPEEGLKFMVYLQKENIIDESGMPKERFSAEFPKEGPSILRIQQVVRGDSAAYFCASSPGRYEQYFGPGTRLTVT.

The chain couples TRBV7-8 to TRBJ1-6, with 8 bases identical to TRBD1. Germline lookup yields CDR1 SGHVS and CDR2 FQNEAQ. The V segment lost 7 bases and the J segment 10 bases; nucleotides outside the gene matches: 12. CDR3 length: 15 residues. The CDR3 sequence: CASTVQGGIGSPLHF. The CDR3 nucleotides read TGTGCCAGCACCGTACAGGGGGGTATCGGATCACCCCTCCACTTT.

This sequence joins TRBV5-6 and TRBJ2-3; no definite D call. Between the trimmed V and J ends, which lost 1 base and 4 bases, there was a span of 7 bases. CDR1 is SGHDT and CDR2 is YYEEEE in the germline V gene. CDR3 length: 13 residues. This CDR3 is CASSLLTADTQYF. In nucleotides, the CDR3 is TGTGCCAGCAGCTTGTTAACGGCAGATACGCAGTATTTT.

The chain carries TRBV9 and TRBJ2-7; TRBD2 might be the D (6 bases). Germline V gene sequence: CDR1 SGDLS, CDR2 YYNGEE. The CDR3 sequence is 14 residues long. Trimming removed 3 bases from V and 4 bases from J, with 14 bases in between. The CDR3 loop reads CASSDRDGTYEQYF. CDR3 in DNA: TGTGCCAGCAGCGACCGGGACGGGACTTACGAGCAGTACTTC.

J is TRBJ2-2 and V is TRBV7-3, with D tentatively TRBD1 (6 bases). CDR3 size: 15 residues. Trimming cost V 5 bases and J 4 bases, with 14 bases left between them. Germline values: CDR1 SGHTA, CDR2 FQGTGA. CDR3 nucleotide sequence: TGTGCCAGCAGCCGACAGGAGGTGGGCACCGGGGAGCTGTTTTTT. Protein: CASSRQEVGTGELFF.

V usage is TRBV14 and J usage is TRBJ2-7; D unresolved. CDR1 is SGHDN, CDR2 FVKESK, per germline. The CDR3 loop spans 15 amino acids. Trimming removed 4 bases from V and 5 bases from J, with 18 bases in between. The CDR3 loop reads CASSRAGALNHEQYF. CDR3 in DNA: TGTGCCAGCAGCCGGGCCGGCGCACTGAACCACGAGCAGTACTTC.

The CDR3 loop is CASSTSVPDTQYF. The CDR3 DNA is TGTGCCAGTAGTACTAGTGTTCCAGATACGCAGTATTTT. This chain links TRBV19 with TRBJ2-3; D unclear. Trimming left V 4 bases short and J 4 bases short, with 9 bases between. CDR1 and CDR2 (germline): LNHDA, SQIVND (reference sequence). This CDR3 is built from 13 residues.

This clone was counted a single time. The gene calls are TRBV5-8 and TRBJ2-3, with D uncertain. V was shortened by 0 bases and J by 2 bases, with 7 bases between the two germline ends. CDR1 and CDR2 (germline): SGHTS, YDEGEE. This CDR3 spans 14 amino acids. In nucleotides, the CDR3 is TGTGCCAGCAGCTTGGCCGCTAACACAGATACGCAGTATTTT. This encodes CASSLAANTDTQYF.

This chain links TRBV2 with TRBJ2-7; perhaps TRBD1 as D (5 bases). The CDR3 consists of 14 residues. V dropped 6 bases and J dropped 0 bases, with 12 bases sitting between them. CDR1 and CDR2 (germline): SNHLY, FYNNEI. The CDR3 region is CASRGQGSSYEQYF. CDR3 nucleotides: TGTGCCAGCAGGGGGCAGGGTAGCTCCTACGAGCAGTACTTC.